The clone carrying this T cell receptor beta chain appeared many times. TCRdb redid the calling of the RT-PCR reads with MiXCR, one entry per CDR3 protein. The sample includes under 200,000 distinct CDR3 sequences, about 12% seen only once; the top ten take over 25%. This entry belongs to a study of response to subunit inactivated influenza vaccine. This CDR3 comprises 15 residues. Trimming at V came to 7 bases and at J to 4 bases, leaving 4 bases not matched to a gene. Germline lookup yields CDR1 ENHRY and CDR2 SYGVKD. The same specimen was also included in a second study, on T cells expressing NK-cell markers. That work contributes: A 5'RACE template switching approach incorporating UMIs was used to make TCR beta cDNA. The study drew TCR beta repertoires from sorted CD3+CD56+NKG2C+, CD3+CD56+NKG2C- and CD3+CD56-NKG2C+ T cells.

The chain is built from TRBV10-3 and TRBJ2-3; 14 bases align to TRBD2. The starting material was CD8+ T cells sorted from PBMCs, obtained about 11 days after vaccination. This sequence was found in a man in his fifties or sixties who received an inactivated influenza vaccine. The CDR3 reads CAIKGLAGGADTQYF. The DNA for the CDR3 is TGTGCCATCAAAGGACTAGCGGGGGGCGCAGATACGCAGTATTTT.